The clone carrying this T cell receptor beta chain came up a few times. The sample is drawn from a study of response to subunit inactivated influenza vaccine. With 0 bases removed from V and 6 bases from J, the gap between germline ends came to 13 bases. This CDR3 is built from 14 residues. Germline V gene sequence: CDR1 SGDLS, CDR2 YYNGEE. Via MiXCR, TCRdb re-called the RT-PCR reads, giving one row per CDR3 protein. The sample consists of under 550,000 distinct CDR3 sequences, more than 7% of them appearing once. The chain couples TRBV9 to TRBJ2-7, with TRBD2 as a possible D gene (5 bases). Sequencing used PBMCs from blood, obtained around 2 years after vaccination. This clonotype was obtained from a man aged 45 to 70 who received an inactivated influenza vaccine. Written as DNA, the CDR3 is TGTGCCAGCAGCGTAGCGTTGCGGAGCGGCGAGCAGTACTTC. As protein: CASSVALRSGEQYF.